The 3 T cell receptor beta chains listed next were all sequenced from one sample in a study of OX40 agonist ivuxolimab in advanced cancers. The repertoire was sequenced with immunoSEQ multiplex PCR; TCRdb's copy has only in-frame clones and lacks some. The data contain 30,000 to 35,000 clones, roughly 89% of them singletons. Source: CD4+ or CD8+ T cells sorted from blood, taken in a trial of the OX40 agonist ivuxolimab. The receptors were gathered from an adult with an advanced solid tumor such as melanoma, head and neck, liver or kidney cancer.

Concerning this clone: Compared with germline, one end of the junction differs, possibly owing to a read error. CDR3 region: CASSMGTGTYEQYF. In DNA, the CDR3 is TGTGCCAGCAGTATGGGGACAGGGACCTACGAGCAGTACTTC. The chain carries TRBV19 and TRBJ2-7; 9 bases fit TRBD1. The CDR3 totals 14 residues. The V gene's germline CDR1 is LNHDA and CDR2 SQIVND (reference sequence).

Concerning this clone itself: One junction end does not reproduce the germline sequence, and a read error may be involved. The chain employs TRBV5-1 and TRBJ2-7; tentatively, D is TRBD2 (5 bases). This CDR3 has 15 amino acids. Germline lookup yields CDR1 SGHRS and CDR2 YFSETQ. The CDR3 reads CASNLAAEDSYEQYF. The CDR3 DNA is TGCGCCAGCAACTTGGCTGCGGAGGATTCCTACGAGCAGTACTTC.

The chain couples TRBV5-5 to TRBJ1-1; D is undetermined. Trimming shortened V by 0 bases and J by 0 bases, and 9 bases separated the two germline ends. CDR3 length: 15 amino acids. Germline CDR1 reads SGHKS; CDR2 reads YYEKEE (reference sequence). CDR3: CASSLGRTMNTEAFF. CDR3 in DNA: TGTGCCAGCAGCTTGGGCAGGACCATGAACACTGAAGCTTTCTTT. The whole variable domain, filled in from reference TRBV5-5 and TRBJ1-1, reads DAGVTQSPTHLIKTRGQQVTLRCSPISGHKSVSWYQQVLGQGPQFIFQYYEKEERGRGNFPDRFSARQFPNYSSELNVNALLLGDSALYLCASSLGRTMNTEAFFGQGTRLTVV.